These 20 T cell receptor beta chains were sequenced from one sample in a study of sequential checkpoint blockade in melanoma. Repertoires were generated with immunoSEQ multiplex PCR, while TCRdb's copy carries only in-frame clones and drops some. The sample comprises roughly 3,200 clones, 18% of which are singletons, and around 27% rests with the top ten. Treatment defined: randomized to nivolumab then ipilimumab (arm A) or the reverse (arm B). The specimen was tumor tissue (inferred from file names), collected from a patient given nivolumab and ipilimumab in sequence. These receptors originate from a human donor with melanoma.

This clone came up many times. The genes are TRBV11-3 and TRBJ1-1; D may be TRBD1 (5 bases). Deletions cut 5 bases from V and 4 bases from J, with 14 bases between. CDR3 size: 14 residues. Germline lookup yields CDR1 SGHNT and CDR2 YENEEA. In DNA, the CDR3 is TGTGCCAGCAGCCCAGGGTTCCTGGGCACTGAAGCTTTCTTT. As protein: CASSPGFLGTEAFF.

The J gene is TRBJ2-2, the V gene TRBV18; the D is unclear. V lost 3 bases and J lost 4, with 15 bases in between. Germline values: CDR1 KGHSH, CDR2 LQKENI. This CDR3 is built from 16 residues. Here the CDR3 reads CASSPLPLIGTGELFF. The CDR3 coding sequence is TGTGCCAGCTCACCTCTACCTCTTATCGGCACCGGGGAGCTGTTTTTT.

The V gene is TRBV10-3, the J gene TRBJ1-4, with D perhaps TRBD1 (6 bases). V shed 2 bases and J shed 9 bases, with 13 bases lying between them. This CDR3 spans 14 amino acids. The germline V gene encodes CDR1 ENHRY and CDR2 SYGVKD. CDR3 DNA: TGTGCCATCAGTGAGGCAGAGGGGGTTAAAAAACTGTTTTTT. This gives the protein CAISEAEGVKKLFF.

The rearrangement joins TRBV9 to TRBJ2-3; TRBD1 might be the D (5 bases). The length of the CDR3 is 15 residues. Germline lookup yields CDR1 SGDLS and CDR2 YYNGEE. Trimming took 4 bases from V and 6 from J, leaving 18 bases between them. The CDR3 DNA reads TGTGCCAGCAGCTCCTCCGGACAATACGTTGATACGCAGTATTTT. Protein product: CASSSSGQYVDTQYF.

This clone was seen a handful of times. The rearrangement uses TRBV28 and TRBJ1-2; D is perhaps TRBD1 (5 bases). The germline CDR1 and CDR2 sequences are MDHEN and SYDVKM. CDR3 length: 14 residues. V lost 4 bases, J lost 4 bases, and 13 bases lay in between. The CDR3 protein is CASSSSRGLYGYTF. CDR3 sequence (DNA): TGTGCCAGCAGTTCCTCAAGGGGACTCTATGGCTACACCTTC.

This chain links TRBV5-1 with TRBJ1-1, with a weak D call TRBD1 (6 bases). The CDR3 runs to 16 residues. V was trimmed by 0 bases and J by 6 bases, leaving 18 bases between them. Germline assignment: CDR1 SGHRS and CDR2 YFSETQ. The CDR3 DNA is TGCGCCAGCAGCTTGGCTTGGGGGGCCCCCCCCTCTGAAGCTTTCTTT. This translates into CASSLAWGAPPSEAFF.

The gene calls are TRBV5-1 and TRBJ1-2; no definite D call. Germline CDR1 reads SGHRS; CDR2 reads YFSETQ. Trimming cost V 0 bases and J 4 bases, with 10 bases left between them. The CDR3 extends over 14 amino acids. This CDR3 reads CASSLGEPFYGYTF. In nucleotides, the CDR3 is TGCGCCAGCAGCTTGGGAGAGCCCTTCTATGGCTACACCTTC.

This clone has more than one count but fewer than ten. The gene calls are TRBV30 and TRBJ2-1; 11 nucleotides agree with TRBD1. Germline CDR1 and CDR2: GTSNPN and SVGIG (reference sequence). J was trimmed by 4 bases and V by 2 bases; bases with no gene match: 19. This CDR3 contains 20 residues. CDR3 in amino acids: CAWSTRTGGETNPVYNEQFF. CDR3 sequence (DNA): TGTGCCTGGAGTACTAGGACAGGGGGCGAGACAAATCCTGTATACAATGAGCAGTTCTTC.

The chain employs TRBV9 and TRBJ1-2; D ambiguous. This CDR3 region has 13 residues. The ends were cut back, 5 bases at V and 4 bases at J, with 12 bases in the middle. Per germline, CDR1 SGDLS and CDR2 YYNGEE. The CDR3 spells CASREPEPYGYTF. In DNA, the CDR3 is TGTGCCAGCAGGGAGCCCGAGCCCTATGGCTACACCTTC. Combining the CDR3 with reference TRBV9 and TRBJ1-2 gives the whole variable domain DSGVTQTPKHLITATGQRVTLRCSPRSGDLSVYWYQQSLDQGLQFLIQYYNGEERAKGNILERFSAQQFPDLHSELNLSSLELGDSALYFCASREPEPYGYTFGSGTRLTVV.

The chain links TRBV29-1 to TRBJ2-4, with D possibly being TRBD1 or TRBD2 (5 bases each). CDR1 is SQVTM and CDR2 is ANQGSEA in the germline V gene. The CDR3 contains 14 residues. Between the trimmed V and J ends, which lost 6 bases and 4 bases, there was a span of 16 bases. CDR3 residues: CSVETVASKNIQYF. CDR3 nucleotide sequence: TGCAGCGTCGAGACAGTAGCGTCAAAAAACATTCAGTACTTC.

The chain uses TRBV5-1 and TRBJ2-1; 15 bases fit TRBD2. CDR1 SGHRS and CDR2 YFSETQ come from the germline V gene. After removal of 0 bases from V and 0 bases from J, the junction contained 7 bases not matched to a gene. The CDR3 spans 20 residues. The CDR3 nucleotides read TGCGCCAGCAGCTTGGTCCGGACTAGCGGGGGGGTAAGCTCCTACAATGAGCAGTTCTTC. The encoded protein is CASSLVRTSGGVSSYNEQFF.

This clone was detected ten times or more. This chain links TRBV11-3 with TRBJ2-6, with D hard to call. The V end was cut by 4 bases, the J end by 2 bases, with 12 bases between. The CDR3 extends over 16 amino acids. Germline CDR1 and CDR2: SGHNT and YENEEA. The CDR3, as DNA: TGTGCCAGCAGCTCGACCGGATCAACTGGGGCCAACGTCCTGACTTTC. It specifies CASSSTGSTGANVLTF.

Relative to its sample, this clone is medium-sized. V gene TRBV11-3 combines with J gene TRBJ2-2, with 8 bases identical to TRBD1. Germline V gene lookup returns CDR1 SGHNT and CDR2 YENEEA. V lost 5 bases, J lost 0 bases, and 8 bases stayed unmatched. The CDR3 has 17 residues. The DNA for the CDR3 is TGTGCCAGCAGCCCTAGGACAGGGCCTTCGAACACCGGGGAGCTGTTTTTT. Protein: CASSPRTGPSNTGELFF.

By sample fraction, this clone is medium-sized (0.01 to 0.1%). The CDR3 loop is CASSLSGQQETQYF. CDR3 DNA sequence: TGTGCCAGCAGCCTATCGGGACAGCAAGAGACCCAGTACTTC. The J gene is TRBJ2-5, the V gene TRBV9, with 7 bases lining up with TRBD1. This CDR3 comprises 14 residues. Trimming at V came to 4 bases and at J to 2 bases, leaving 5 bases not matched to a gene. In germline, CDR1 is SGDLS, CDR2 YYNGEE. The variable domain in full, with the rest retrieved from reference TRBV9 and TRBJ2-5, is DSGVTQTPKHLITATGQRVTLRCSPRSGDLSVYWYQQSLDQGLQFLIQYYNGEERAKGNILERFSAQQFPDLHSELNLSSLELGDSALYFCASSLSGQQETQYFGPGTRLLVL.

This clone has just a few counts. The chain is built from TRBV28 and TRBJ2-7, with a weak D call TRBD1 (5 bases). Germline CDR1 is MDHEN and CDR2 is SYDVKM. Trimming left V 8 bases short and J 3 bases short, with 29 bases between. The CDR3 covers 18 residues. The CDR3 is CASAKRSLRAPQDYEQYF. The CDR3 DNA is TGTGCCAGCGCCAAAAGAAGCCTCAGGGCCCCACAGGACTACGAGCAGTACTTC.

This rearrangement joins TRBV6-8 to TRBJ1-1; D might be TRBD1 (6 bases). The CDR3 runs 14 residues. Trimming stripped 5 bases from V and 2 bases from J, with 12 bases between. From germline, CDR1 is MNHGY and CDR2 SAAAGT. CDR3 sequence reads: CASSKRGGNTEAFF. The CDR3 DNA is TGTGCCAGCAGTAAGAGGGGGGGAAACACTGAAGCTTTCTTT.

This clone was counted many times. The chain links TRBV11-3 to TRBJ2-2, with 9 positions matching TRBD2. The CDR3 covers 16 residues. Germline assignment: CDR1 SGHNT and CDR2 YENEEA. J lost 3 bases, V lost 4 bases, and 6 bases had no gene match. For the CDR3, the DNA is TGTGCCAGCAGCTCGCGCGGGGGGGCCGACACCGGGGAGCTGTTTTTT. Translating it yields CASSSRGGADTGELFF.

The chain couples TRBV25-1 to TRBJ2-5, with 10 bases fitting TRBD1. The CDR3 length is 14 residues. CDR1 and CDR2 from the germline V gene are MGHDK and SYGVNS. Trimming took 7 bases from V and 5 from J; bases not matched to a gene: 7. The CDR3, as DNA: TGTGCCAGCACCGGGGACAGGGGCAGCGAGACCCAGTACTTC. Translation gives CASTGDRGSETQYF.

This clone has ten or more counts. V is TRBV11-3 and J is TRBJ2-1; 13 bases fit TRBD2. From germline, CDR1 is SGHNT and CDR2 YENEEA. CDR3 length: 15 residues. The V segment lost 3 bases and the J segment 6 bases; nucleotides outside the gene matches: 2. CDR3 protein: CASSFGTSGANEQFF. The DNA for the CDR3 is TGTGCCAGCAGCTTTGGGACTAGCGGGGCCAATGAGCAGTTCTTC.

This clone was observed many times. This chain uses TRBV11-3 with TRBJ2-7; D not resolved. V was trimmed by 4 bases and J by 6 bases, leaving 16 bases between them. The CDR3 contains 14 residues. Germline CDR1 reads SGHNT; CDR2 reads YENEEA. CDR3 sequence reads: CASSSTDTPGEQYV. In DNA, the CDR3 is TGTGCCAGCAGCTCAACAGACACACCCGGCGAGCAGTACGTC.